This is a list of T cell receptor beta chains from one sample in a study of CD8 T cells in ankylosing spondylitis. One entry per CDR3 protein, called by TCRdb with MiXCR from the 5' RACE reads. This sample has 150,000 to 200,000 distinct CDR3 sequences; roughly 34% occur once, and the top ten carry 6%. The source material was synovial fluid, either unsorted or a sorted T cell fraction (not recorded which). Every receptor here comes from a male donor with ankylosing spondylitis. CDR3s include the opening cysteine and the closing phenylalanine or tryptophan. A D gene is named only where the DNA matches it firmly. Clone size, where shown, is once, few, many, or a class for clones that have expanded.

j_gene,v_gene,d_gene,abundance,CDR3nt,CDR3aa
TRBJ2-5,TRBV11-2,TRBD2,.,TGTGCCAGCAGCCAGGGACTAGCGGGCCGAGAGACCCAGTACTTC,CASSQGLAGRETQYF
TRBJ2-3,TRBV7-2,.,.,TGTGCCAGCAGGATGGCCGGTTCCACAGATACGCAGTATTTT,CASRMAGSTDTQYF
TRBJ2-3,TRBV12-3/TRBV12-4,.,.,TGTGCCAGCAGTCTCGGGGTGACGGGCACAGATACGCAGTATTTT,CASSLGVTGTDTQYF
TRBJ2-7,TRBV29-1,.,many,TGCAGCGTTGAAGAGTCCTACGAGCAGTACTTC,CSVEESYEQYF
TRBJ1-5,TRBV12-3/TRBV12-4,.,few,TGTGCCAGCAGGGGCTATAGCAATCAGCCCCAGCATTTT,CASRGYSNQPQHF
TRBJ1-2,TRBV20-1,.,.,TGCAGTGCTAGTAGGGCCGGCTATGGCTACACCTTC,CSASRAGYGYTF
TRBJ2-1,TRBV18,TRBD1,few,TGTGCCAGCTCACAGGAGGACAGGGTTGTCGACAATGAGCAGTTCTTC,CASSQEDRVVDNEQFF
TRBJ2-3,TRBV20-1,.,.,TGCAGTGCTGTTCAGAGGTCTAGCACAGATACGCAGTATTTT,CSAVQRSSTDTQYF
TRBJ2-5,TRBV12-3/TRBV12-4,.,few,TGTGCCAGCAGCCAATCCAGGGACGGAGAGACCCAGTACTTC,CASSQSRDGETQYF
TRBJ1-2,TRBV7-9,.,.,TGTGCCAGCAGCTTATGGCCCGGGGGCGAGATTTATGGCTACACCTTC,CASSLWPGGEIYGYTF
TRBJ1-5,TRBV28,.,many,TGTGCCAGCAACAGGGTAGACAATCAGCCCCAGCATTTT,CASNRVDNQPQHF
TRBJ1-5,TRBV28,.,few,TGTGCCAGCAGCCCGCCAGGGAGTGGACCCCAGCATTTT,CASSPPGSGPQHF
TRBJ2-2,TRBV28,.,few,TGTGCCAGCAGTTCCTTGGGACAAGACACCGGGGAGCTGTTTTTT,CASSSLGQDTGELFF
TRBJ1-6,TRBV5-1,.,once,TGCGCCAGCAGCTTGGGAAAATTGGATTCACCCCTCCACTTT,CASSLGKLDSPLHF
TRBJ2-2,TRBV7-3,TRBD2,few,TGTGCCAGCAGCTCAAGTGCGGGGGAGGCGCGGGAGCTGTTTTTT,CASSSSAGEARELFF
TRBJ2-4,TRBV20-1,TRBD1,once,TGCAGTGCTAGCCGGGGGATCGGGACAGGGATGAACATTCAGTACTTC,CSASRGIGTGMNIQYF
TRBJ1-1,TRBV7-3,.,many,TGTGCCAGCAGCTTACGCGGGGGCATGAACACTGAAGCTTTCTTT,CASSLRGGMNTEAFF
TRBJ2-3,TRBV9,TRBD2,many,TGTGCCAGCGGGAGGGGCCCCCCAGATACGCAGTATTTT,CASGRGPPDTQYF
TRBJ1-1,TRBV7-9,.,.,TGTGCCAGCAGCGGTCCGGGGAAAGTGAACACTGAAGCTTTCTTT,CASSGPGKVNTEAFF
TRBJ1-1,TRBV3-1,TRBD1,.,TGTGCCAGCAGCACAGGGGGCTTCGGGGGGAACACTGAAGCTTTCTTT,CASSTGGFGGNTEAFF
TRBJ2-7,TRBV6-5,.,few,TGTGCCAGCAGTTACATAGGGACTTCGTCTTACGAGCAGTACTTC,CASSYIGTSSYEQYF
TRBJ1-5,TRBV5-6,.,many,TGTGCCAGCAGCTTGGCCTCGGATCTCCGGGGACAGCCCCAGCATTTT,CASSLASDLRGQPQHF
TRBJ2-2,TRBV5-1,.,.,TGCGCCAGCAGCTTGGTTGCGACAGCACGCGGGGAGCTGTTTTTT,CASSLVATARGELFF
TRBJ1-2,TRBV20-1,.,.,TGCAGTGCTTCGAAGAGTAACTATGGCTACACCTTC,CSASKSNYGYTF
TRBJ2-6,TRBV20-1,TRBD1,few,TGCAGTGCTAGAGAGACAGGGCCCGGGGCCAACGTCCTGACTTTC,CSARETGPGANVLTF
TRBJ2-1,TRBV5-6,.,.,TGTGCCAGCAGCCGGACTGGAGTCAATGAGCAGTTCTTC,CASSRTGVNEQFF
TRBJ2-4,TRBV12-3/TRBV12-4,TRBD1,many,TGTGCCAGCAGTCCCGGGACAGGGGGGAACATTCAGTACTTC,CASSPGTGGNIQYF
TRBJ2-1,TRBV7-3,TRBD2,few,TGTGCCAGCAGCTTTGCGGGAGGCACTGAGCAGTTCTTC,CASSFAGGTEQFF
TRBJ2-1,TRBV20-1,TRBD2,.,TGCAGTGCTCACAAACTAGCGGGAGGGCTCGATGAGCAGTTCTTC,CSAHKLAGGLDEQFF
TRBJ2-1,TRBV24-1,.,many,TGTGCCACCAGTGACCATGGGAGCGGGCTAAATACTGAGCAGTTCTTC,CATSDHGSGLNTEQFF
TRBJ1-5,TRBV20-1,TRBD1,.,TGCAGTGCAGAGGGGGGACAGGCGAATCAGCCCCAGCATTTT,CSAEGGQANQPQHF
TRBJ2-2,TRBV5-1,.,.,TGCGCCAGCAGCCCCCGGGACGGTAACGGGGAGCTGTTTTTT,CASSPRDGNGELFF
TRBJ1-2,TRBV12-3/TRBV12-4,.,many,TGTGCCAGCAGTTTACAGGGACTTGGCTACACCTTC,CASSLQGLGYTF
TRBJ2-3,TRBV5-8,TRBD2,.,TGTGCCAGCAGCCGGGAGGGATACACAGATACGCAGTATTTT,CASSREGYTDTQYF
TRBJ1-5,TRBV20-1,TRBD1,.,TGCAGTGCTAGGGGGACAGCCTCTAGCAATCAGCCCCAGCATTTT,CSARGTASSNQPQHF
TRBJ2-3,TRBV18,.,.,TGTGCCAGCTCACCATACCTAGAAGAAGATACGCAGTATTTT,CASSPYLEEDTQYF
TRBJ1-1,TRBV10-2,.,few,TGCGCCAGCAGTGACGGCAGGAAGTCCCCAATTGAAGCTTTCTTT,CASSDGRKSPIEAFF
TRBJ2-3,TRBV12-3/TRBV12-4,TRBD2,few,TGTGCCAGCAGCCCCCAGCGGGAGGGCGGAAATACGCAGTATTTT,CASSPQREGGNTQYF
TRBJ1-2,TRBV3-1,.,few,TGTGCCAGCAGCCAAGAGGGCAGGGAGAACGGCTACACCTTC,CASSQEGRENGYTF
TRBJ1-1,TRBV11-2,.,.,TGTGCCAGCAGCTTAACGTACACTGAAGCTTTCTTT,CASSLTYTEAFF
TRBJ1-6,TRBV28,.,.,TGTGCCAGCAGTCCATCGTACACGGCCCGGGGGTCGTCCCTCCACTTT,CASSPSYTARGSSLHF
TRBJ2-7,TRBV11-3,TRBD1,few,TGTGCCAGCAGCTTAGTGAGGGGGCGAAAGTACGAGCAGTACTTC,CASSLVRGRKYEQYF
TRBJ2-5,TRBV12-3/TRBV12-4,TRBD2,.,TGTGCCAGCAGTTTGGCTAGCGGCCCTCTTGGGGAGACCCAGTACTTC,CASSLASGPLGETQYF
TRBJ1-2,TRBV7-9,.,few,TGTGCCAGCAGCTACCTGGGGGAGGGACTCGACTATGGCTACACCTTC,CASSYLGEGLDYGYTF
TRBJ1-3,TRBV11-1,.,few,TGTGCCAGCAGCCCACAGTCTTCCGGGACCGACTCTGGAAACACCATATATTTT,CASSPQSSGTDSGNTIYF
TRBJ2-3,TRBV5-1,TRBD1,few,TGCGCCAGCAGCCGCACCCCCGGACAGGGGGTCACAGATACGCAGTATTTT,CASSRTPGQGVTDTQYF
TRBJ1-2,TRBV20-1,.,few,TGCAGTGCTAAACAGGAAACCTATGGCTACACCTTC,CSAKQETYGYTF
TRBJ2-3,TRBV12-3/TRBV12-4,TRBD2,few,TGTGCCAGCAGCCGGGTTGTAGCGGGGAGGAAAGATACGCAGTATTTT,CASSRVVAGRKDTQYF
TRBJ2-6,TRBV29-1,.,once,TGCAGCGTTGTTGATGGGGGATTTAGGGCCAACGTCCTGACTTTC,CSVVDGGFRANVLTF
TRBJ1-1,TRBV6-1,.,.,TGTGCCAGCAAGGAGCAGTTTGCAAGGAACACTGAAGCTTTCTTT,CASKEQFARNTEAFF
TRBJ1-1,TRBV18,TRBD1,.,TGTGCCAGCTCACCACCGGGGACAGGGTTCATGAACACTGAAGCTTTCTTT,CASSPPGTGFMNTEAFF
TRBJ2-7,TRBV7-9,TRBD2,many,TGTGCCAGCAGCCCTTGGACTAGCGGGAGTGGGTACGAGCAGTACTTC,CASSPWTSGSGYEQYF